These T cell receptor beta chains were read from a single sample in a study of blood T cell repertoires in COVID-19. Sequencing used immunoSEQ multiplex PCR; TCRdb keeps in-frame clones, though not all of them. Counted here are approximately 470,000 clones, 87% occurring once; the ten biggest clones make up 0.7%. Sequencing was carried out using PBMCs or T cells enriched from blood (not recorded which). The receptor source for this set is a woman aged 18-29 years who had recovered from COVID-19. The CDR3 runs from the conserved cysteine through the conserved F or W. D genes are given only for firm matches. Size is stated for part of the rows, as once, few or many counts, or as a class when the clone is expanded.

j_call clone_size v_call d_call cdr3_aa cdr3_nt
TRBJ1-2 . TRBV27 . CASSSLSSIGYTF TGTGCCAGCAGTTCCCTATCCTCTATTGGCTACACCTTC
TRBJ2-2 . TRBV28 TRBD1 CASSGQGLSPGELFF TGTGCCAGCAGCGGACAGGGGTTAAGTCCCGGGGAGCTGTTTTTT
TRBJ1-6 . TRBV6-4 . CASRRGIGSPLHF TGTGCCAGCAGGCGGGGGATTGGTTCACCCCTCCACTTT
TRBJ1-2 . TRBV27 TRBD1 CASRNRGEDGYTF TGTGCCAGCAGGAACAGGGGAGAGGATGGCTACACCTTC
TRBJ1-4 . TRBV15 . CATSRGGLGDNEKLFF TGTGCCACCAGCAGGGGGGGGTTAGGGGATAATGAAAAACTGTTTTTT
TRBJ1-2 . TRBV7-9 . CASSLVREQDGYTF TGTGCCAGCAGCTTAGTTAGGGAACAGGATGGCTACACCTTC
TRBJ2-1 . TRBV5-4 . CASSANMGRRGFEQFF TGTGCCAGCAGCGCCAATATGGGTCGTCGAGGGTTTGAGCAGTTCTTC
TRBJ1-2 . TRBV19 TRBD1 CASSIPQGQGVNYGYTF TGTGCCAGTAGTATCCCCCAAGGACAGGGTGTTAACTATGGCTACACCTTC
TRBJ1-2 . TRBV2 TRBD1 CASSSWTGGYGYTF TGTGCCAGCAGTTCTTGGACAGGCGGTTATGGCTACACCTTC
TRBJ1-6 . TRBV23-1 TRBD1 CASSQRYRGVGSPLHF TGCGCCAGCAGTCAACGGTACAGGGGCGTAGGTTCACCCCTCCACTTT
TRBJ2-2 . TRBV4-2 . CASSPWMIRGGGELFF TGTGCCAGCAGCCCTTGGATGATCCGAGGAGGCGGGGAGCTGTTTTTT
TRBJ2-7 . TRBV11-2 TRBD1 CASSMTGNDGQYF TGTGCCAGCAGCATGACAGGGAATGACGGGCAGTACTTC
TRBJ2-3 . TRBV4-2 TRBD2 CASSQLAGGSTDTQYF TGTGCCAGCAGCCAGCTAGCGGGGGGGAGCACAGATACGCAGTATTTT
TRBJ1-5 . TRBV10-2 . CASTTHIQGQPQHF TGCGCCAGCACCACACACATACAGGGACAGCCCCAGCATTTT
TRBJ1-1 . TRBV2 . CASSDGGYTEAFF TGTGCCAGCAGTGACGGGGGATACACTGAAGCTTTCTTT
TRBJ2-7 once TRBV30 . CAWNGGAYEQYF TGTGCCTGGAACGGAGGGGCCTACGAGCAGTACTTC
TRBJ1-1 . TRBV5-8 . CASSWRNTEAFF TGTGCCAGCAGCTGGAGGAACACTGAAGCTTTCTTT